These 19 T cell receptor beta chains were sequenced from one sample in a study of T cells in Graves' hyperthyroidism and ophthalmopathy. The CDR3 regions of TCR beta were amplified from RNA transcripts. First-round RT-PCR of the TCR CDR3 relied on the HTBI primer set. Using its own MiXCR run on the multiplex PCR reads, TCRdb lists one record per CDR3 protein. The sample has 750,000 to 950,000 distinct CDR3 sequences, around 38% seen once. Material: blood. The receptors shown here come from a man between 18 and 35 years old with Graves' hyperthyroidism.

This clonotype was detected a few times. The chain links TRBV2 to TRBJ1-6, with D uncertain. The CDR3 is made up of 14 amino acids. V was trimmed by 8 bases and J by 7 bases, leaving 15 bases between them. Germline V gene lookup returns CDR1 SNHLY and CDR2 FYNNEI. CDR3 nucleotide sequence: TGTGCCAGCGCCGCCCCCGGGATAAATTCACCCCTCCACTTT. It is translated as CASAAPGINSPLHF.

This clonotype was seen at least ten times. This sequence joins TRBV10-3 and TRBJ1-5; the D is unclear. Germline V gives CDR1 ENHRY, CDR2 SYGVKD. V lost 2 bases and J lost 0, with 14 bases in between. The CDR3 contains 17 residues. CDR3 in DNA: TGTGCCATCAGTGAGGGGCCCAACCTCTATAGCAATCAGCCCCAGCATTTT. Encoded protein: CAISEGPNLYSNQPQHF.

Concerning this clonotype itself: A much larger clonotype is one base distant, so this may be a read error. This chain joins TRBV10-3 and TRBJ2-5, with D unclear. Germline CDR1 reads ENHRY; CDR2 reads SYGVKD. Trimming removed 2 bases from V and 2 bases from J, with 3 bases in between. CDR3 length equals 12 residues. CDR3 sequence: CAISERQETQYF. CDR3 sequence (DNA): TGTGCCATCAGTGAGAGACAAGAGACCCAGTACTTC.

The chain recombines TRBV7-9 with TRBJ1-5; TRBD1 might be the D (5 bases). The germline V and J ends were trimmed by 5 bases and 3 bases, with 17 bases remaining between them. Germline values: CDR1 SEHNR, CDR2 FQNEAQ (reference sequence). The CDR3 covers 16 residues. The DNA of the CDR3 is TGTGCCAGCAGCCCGGGGCCGGGGACTCCCAATCAGCCCCAGCATTTT. This codes for CASSPGPGTPNQPQHF.

This clonotype was counted between two and nine times. V usage is TRBV7-9 and J usage is TRBJ1-4; TRBD1 matches 8 bases. The V gene's germline CDR1 is SEHNR and CDR2 FQNEAQ (reference sequence). The CDR3 runs 17 residues. J was trimmed by 3 bases and V by 5 bases; bases with no gene match: 11. The CDR3 DNA reads TGTGCCAGCAGCCGACAGGGACAGGTGGCGTCTAATGAAAAACTGTTTTTT. Translated, it gives CASSRQGQVASNEKLFF.

This clonotype was observed a handful of times. The chain carries TRBV12-3 or TRBV12-4 and TRBJ1-1, with a tentative D call TRBD1 (6 bases). V was trimmed by 5 bases and J by 9 bases, leaving 19 bases between them. The CDR3 has 14 residues. CDR3 sequence: CASSQKGDTAKAFF. The CDR3 region has the DNA TGTGCCAGCAGTCAAAAGGGGGATACGGCCAAAGCTTTCTTT.

This clonotype was seen a few times. V usage is TRBV5-1 and J usage is TRBJ1-3, with TRBD1 identical over 7 bases. The V gene's germline CDR1 is SGHRS and CDR2 YFSETQ. The length of the CDR3 is 16 residues. Losses at the gene ends were 2 bases for V and 4 bases for J; bases not matched to a gene: 9. The DNA of the CDR3 is TGCGCCAGCAGCTTCGGCGACAGGGTCGGAGGAAACACCATATATTTT. Translation gives CASSFGDRVGGNTIYF. The full variable domain, its missing parts supplied by reference TRBV5-1 and TRBJ1-3, is KAGVTQTPRYLIKTRGQQVTLSCSPISGHRSVSWYQQTPGQGLQFLFEYFSETQRNKGNFPGRFSGRQFSNSRSEMNVSTLELGDSALYLCASSFGDRVGGNTIYFGEGSWLTVV.

This clonotype was seen just once. The chain links TRBV5-1 to TRBJ1-1; unclear D gene. V was cut by 1 base and J by 0 bases, with 10 bases left in between. This CDR3 spans 15 amino acids. Germline V CDR1 and CDR2: SGHRS, YFSETQ. CDR3 sequence (DNA): TGCGCCAGCAGCTTGAATTTGAGGATGAACACTGAAGCTTTCTTT. It codes for CASSLNLRMNTEAFF.

The rearrangement joins TRBV20-1 to TRBJ2-7; 8 nucleotides line up with TRBD1. The CDR3 sequence is 14 residues long. Losses at the gene ends were 3 bases for V and 3 bases for J; bases not matched to a gene: 7. Germline values: CDR1 DFQATT, CDR2 SNEGSKA (reference sequence). CDR3 coding DNA: TGCAGTGCTAGGAGGGGGACAGGTGGCTACGAGCAGTACTTC. It translates to CSARRGTGGYEQYF.

For this clonotype: A read error is possible here, since a much larger clone lies one base away. V and J are TRBV20-1 and TRBJ2-7; D is undetermined. The CDR3 has 10 amino acids. Germline CDR1 and CDR2: DFQATT and SNEGSKA (reference sequence). The CDR3 loop is CSANVYGQYF. The CDR3 nucleotides are TGCAGTGCTAACGTATACGGGCAGTACTTC.

This clonotype was seen once. The chain employs TRBV7-3 and TRBJ1-5; D not certain. CDR3 length equals 14 residues. In germline, CDR1 is SGHTA, CDR2 FQGTGA. V was cut by 7 bases and J by 1 base, with 11 bases left in between. CDR3 in amino acids: CASNRWLSNQPQHF. CDR3 DNA sequence: TGTGCCAGCAACCGGTGGTTAAGCAATCAGCCCCAGCATTTT.

V is TRBV14 and J is TRBJ2-7; 7 bases are a match to TRBD1. CDR3 length: 16 amino acids. With 0 bases clipped from V and 3 bases from J, the junction kept 8 bases outside the gene matches. The V gene's germline CDR1 is SGHDN and CDR2 FVKESK. The CDR3: CASSQESQGPYYEQYF. The CDR3 nucleotides are TGTGCCAGCAGCCAAGAGTCACAGGGGCCCTACTACGAGCAGTACTTC.

This clonotype has at least ten counts. CDR3 amino acids: CASSLYNSPLHF. CDR3 in DNA: TGTGCCAGCAGCCTGTATAATTCACCCCTCCACTTT. The gene calls are TRBV2 and TRBJ1-6; the D is unclear. The V and J ends lost 6 bases and 4 bases respectively, with 4 bases between them. Looked up from germline, CDR1 is SNHLY and CDR2 is FYNNEI. The CDR3 runs 12 residues.

The genes are TRBV29-1 and TRBJ2-7, with D uncertain. The germline V gene encodes CDR1 SQVTM and CDR2 ANQGSEA. V was cut by 3 bases and J by 0 bases, with 18 bases left in between. CDR3 length equals 16 residues. CDR3 sequence reads: CSVESPPIPNSYEQYF. CDR3 in DNA: TGCAGCGTTGAGAGTCCACCGATCCCAAACTCCTACGAGCAGTACTTC.

The table lists this clonotype with a few counts. The rearrangement joins TRBV7-2 to TRBJ2-2; 12 positions match TRBD2. This CDR3 has 16 amino acids. J gave up 6 bases and V 4 bases, and 6 bases lay outside the gene matches. Germline assignment: CDR1 SGHTA and CDR2 FQGNSA. The CDR3 region is CASSSLAGGLSGELFF. CDR3 coding DNA: TGTGCCAGCAGCTCCCTAGCGGGGGGGCTTTCCGGGGAGCTGTTTTTT.

This clonotype has at least ten counts. V gene TRBV6-5 combines with J gene TRBJ1-1, with D unclear. CDR3 length: 13 residues. Germline values: CDR1 MNHEY, CDR2 SVGAGI. V was clipped by 2 bases and J by 3 bases, with 7 bases between them. The CDR3 coding sequence is TGTGCCAGCAGTTACAGGGTGGACACTGAAGCTTTCTTT. Its protein product is CASSYRVDTEAFF.

The sample holds a few counts of this clonotype. The chain is built from TRBV6-1 and TRBJ1-5; D unresolved. This CDR3 is 11 amino acids long. The V and J ends lost 1 base and 9 bases respectively, with 4 bases between them. Germline V gene data show CDR1 as MNHNS and CDR2 as SASEGT. This chain's CDR3 is CASSEEPPQHF. In DNA form, the CDR3 reads TGTGCCAGCAGTGAAGAGCCGCCCCAGCATTTT.

The gene calls are TRBV6-1 and TRBJ1-6, with D perhaps matching TRBD1 (6 bases). Germline V gives CDR1 MNHNS, CDR2 SASEGT. Trimming took off 4 bases at V and 10 bases at J, with 11 bases between the two ends. CDR3 length equals 13 residues. Written as DNA, the CDR3 is TGTGCCAGCAGTGTTTACAGGGACTCACCCCTCCACTTT. This sequence encodes CASSVYRDSPLHF.

The sample holds a few counts of this clonotype. J is TRBJ2-7 and V is TRBV2; possible D gene TRBD1, 5 bases. The CDR3 length is 11 residues. Looked up from germline, CDR1 is SNHLY and CDR2 is FYNNEI. With 8 bases removed from V and 3 bases from J, the gap between germline ends came to 8 bases. The CDR3 coding sequence is TGTGCCAGCTTTGACAGCTACGAGCAGTACTTC. Translation: CASFDSYEQYF. Complete variable domain (other parts from reference TRBV2 and TRBJ2-7): EPEVTQTPSHQVTQMGQEVILRCVPISNHLYFYWYRQILGQKVEFLVSFYNNEISEKSEIFDDQFSVERPDGSNFTLKIRSTKLEDSAMYFCASFDSYEQYFGPGTRLTVT.